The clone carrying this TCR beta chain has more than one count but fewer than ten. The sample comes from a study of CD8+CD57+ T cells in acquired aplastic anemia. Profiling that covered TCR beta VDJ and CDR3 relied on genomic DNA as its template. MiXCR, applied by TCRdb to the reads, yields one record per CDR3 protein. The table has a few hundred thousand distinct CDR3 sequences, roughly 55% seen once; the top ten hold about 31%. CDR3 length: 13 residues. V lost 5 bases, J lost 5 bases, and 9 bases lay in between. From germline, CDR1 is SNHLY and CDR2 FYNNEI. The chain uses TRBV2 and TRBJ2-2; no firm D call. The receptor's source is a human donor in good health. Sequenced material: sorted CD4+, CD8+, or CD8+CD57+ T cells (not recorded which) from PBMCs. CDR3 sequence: CASSRLGTGELFF. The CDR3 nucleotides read TGTGCCAGCAGTCGACTCGGGACCGGGGAGCTGTTTTTT. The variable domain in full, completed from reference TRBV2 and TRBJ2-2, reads EPEVTQTPSHQVTQMGQEVILRCVPISNHLYFYWYRQILGQKVEFLVSFYNNEISEKSEIFDDQFSVERPDGSNFTLKIRSTKLEDSAMYFCASSRLGTGELFFGEGSRLTVL.